This TCR beta chain was observed in a study of technical replicates of blood from a few donors (TCRdb year 2017). Preparation of the library involved the immunoSEQ multiplex PCR assay. TCRdb mirrors the immuneACCESS table, restricted to in-frame sequences. Some clones are absent from its copies; in checked studies, under half trace to an unresolved V gene, and the reason for the others is unknown. The sample table holds tens of thousands of clones, of which around 97% were seen once. The top ten clonotypes cover approximately 0.2% of the sample. In the case of this clone: There is no known antigen for this receptor. At one end, the junction sequence differs from germline, possibly due to a read error.

For CDR1 and CDR2, the germline V gene lists SGDLS and YYNGEE. CDR3 length: 12 amino acids, cysteine to phenylalanine. The entry retains the CDR3 DNA only, 36 bases that are in frame from base 1. Sequencing was done on a sample of T cells isolated from PBMCs. The receptor was isolated from a human donor in good health. Recombination joined TRBV9 with TRBJ2-1; the D segment could be TRBD2, given 5 matching bases. The sequenced DNA is TGTGCCAGTAGCGTAGCCGGGGATGAGCAGTTCTTC. Its amino acids are CASSVAGDEQFF.